The T cell receptor (beta chain) under discussion was sequenced for a study of CD8 T cells in Susac syndrome. Regarding the study as a whole: The study's TCR sequencing and HLA analysis covered a relatively small number of individuals, and the study acknowledged this.

As for this clonotype: Antigen: not known.

A quantity of about 0.45 to 1 ug RNA underwent reverse transcription using random hexamers. TCRdb reprocessed the immunoSEQ multiplex PCR reads with MiXCR, giving one entry per CDR3 protein. The sample has roughly 200,000 distinct CDR3 sequences, roughly 94% seen once; the top ten hold 0.09% to 0.1%. Sequenced input: CD4+ T cells from PBMCs. The sequence was collected from a human donor with Susac syndrome.

The CDR3 DNA is TGTGCCAGCAGCCCCGGTTGGGGCTCCTACGAGCAGTACTTC. It is translated as CASSPGWGSYEQYF. The V gene is TRBV11-3, the J gene TRBJ2-7; no definite D call. This CDR3 contains 14 residues. Germline-derived CDR1 and CDR2 are SGHNT and YENEEA. V was cut by 5 bases and J by 0 bases, with 11 bases left in between.